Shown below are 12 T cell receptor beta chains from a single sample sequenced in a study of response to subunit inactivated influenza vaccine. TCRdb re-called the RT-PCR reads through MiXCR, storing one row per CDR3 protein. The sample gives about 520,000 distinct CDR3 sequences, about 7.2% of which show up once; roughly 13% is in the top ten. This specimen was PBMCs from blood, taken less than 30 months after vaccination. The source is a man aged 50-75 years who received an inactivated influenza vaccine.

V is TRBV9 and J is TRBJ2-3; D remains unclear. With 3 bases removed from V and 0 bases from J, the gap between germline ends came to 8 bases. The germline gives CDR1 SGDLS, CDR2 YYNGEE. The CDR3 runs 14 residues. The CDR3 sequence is CASSGNPSTDTQYF. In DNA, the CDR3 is TGTGCCAGCAGCGGGAACCCTAGCACAGATACGCAGTATTTT. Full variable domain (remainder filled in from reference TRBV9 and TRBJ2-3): DSGVTQTPKHLITATGQRVTLRCSPRSGDLSVYWYQQSLDQGLQFLIQYYNGEERAKGNILERFSAQQFPDLHSELNLSSLELGDSALYFCASSGNPSTDTQYFGPGTRLTVL.

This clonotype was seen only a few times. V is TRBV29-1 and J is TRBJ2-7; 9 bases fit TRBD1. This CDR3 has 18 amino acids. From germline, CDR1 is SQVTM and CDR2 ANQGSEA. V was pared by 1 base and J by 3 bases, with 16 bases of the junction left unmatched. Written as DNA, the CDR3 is TGCAGCGTTGAAGGATTTCTTGGGGGACAGGGAGGGGACTACGAGCAGTACTTC. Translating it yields CSVEGFLGGQGGDYEQYF.

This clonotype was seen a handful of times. The CDR3 loop is CASSFLTSGRANEQFF. For the CDR3, the DNA is TGTGCCAGCAGTTTCCTTACTAGCGGGAGGGCTAATGAGCAGTTCTTC. The V call is TRBV28, the J call TRBJ2-1, with TRBD2 identical over 13 bases. The CDR3 consists of 16 residues. The V gene's germline CDR1 is MDHEN and CDR2 SYDVKM. V shed 3 bases, J shed 7 bases, and the junction held 6 bases outside the gene matches. Variable domain in full (rest from reference TRBV28 and TRBJ2-1): DVKVTQSSRYLVKRTGEKVFLECVQDMDHENMFWYRQDPGLGLRLIYFSYDVKMKEKGDIPEGYSVSREKKERFSLILESASTNQTSMYLCASSFLTSGRANEQFFGPGTRLTVL.

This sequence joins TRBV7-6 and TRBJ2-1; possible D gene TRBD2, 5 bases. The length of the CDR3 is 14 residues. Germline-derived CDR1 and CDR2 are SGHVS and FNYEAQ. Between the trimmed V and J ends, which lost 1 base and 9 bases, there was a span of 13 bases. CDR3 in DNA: TGTGCCAGCAGCTTAGGGTGGGAGTTGTTTGAGCAGTTCTTC. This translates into CASSLGWELFEQFF. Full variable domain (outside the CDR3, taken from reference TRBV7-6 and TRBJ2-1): GAGVSQSPRYKVTKRGQDVALRCDPISGHVSLYWYRQALGQGPEFLTYFNYEAQQDKSGLPNDRFSAERPEGSISTLTIQRTEQRDSAMYRCASSLGWELFEQFFGPGTRLTVL.

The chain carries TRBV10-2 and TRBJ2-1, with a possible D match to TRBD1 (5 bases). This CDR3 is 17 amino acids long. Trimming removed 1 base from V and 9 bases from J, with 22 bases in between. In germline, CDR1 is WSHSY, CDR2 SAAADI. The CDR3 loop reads CASSELDASRTGGEQFF. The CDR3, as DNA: TGCGCCAGCAGTGAGTTGGACGCGAGTAGAACAGGCGGTGAGCAGTTCTTC.

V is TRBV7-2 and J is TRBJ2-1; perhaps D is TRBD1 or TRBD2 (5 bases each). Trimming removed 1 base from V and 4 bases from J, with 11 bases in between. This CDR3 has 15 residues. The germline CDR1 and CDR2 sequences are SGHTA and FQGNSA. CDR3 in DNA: TGTGCCAGCAGCTTAGTTGGGGACCCATACAATGAGCAGTTCTTC. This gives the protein CASSLVGDPYNEQFF.

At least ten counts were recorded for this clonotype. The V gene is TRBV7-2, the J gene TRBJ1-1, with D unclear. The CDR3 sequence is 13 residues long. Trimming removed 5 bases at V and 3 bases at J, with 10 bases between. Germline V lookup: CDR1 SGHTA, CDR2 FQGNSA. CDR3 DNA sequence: TGTGCCAGCAGCCGTCGTCGGGACACTGAAGCTTTCTTT. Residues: CASSRRRDTEAFF.

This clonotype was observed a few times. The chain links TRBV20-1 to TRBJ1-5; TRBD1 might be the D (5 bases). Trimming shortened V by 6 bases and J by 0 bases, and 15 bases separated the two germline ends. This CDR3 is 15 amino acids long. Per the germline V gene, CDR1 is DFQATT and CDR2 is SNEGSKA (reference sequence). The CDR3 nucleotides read TGCAGTGCGGGGGACCCAAGGGGTAGCAATCAGCCCCAGCATTTT. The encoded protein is CSAGDPRGSNQPQHF.

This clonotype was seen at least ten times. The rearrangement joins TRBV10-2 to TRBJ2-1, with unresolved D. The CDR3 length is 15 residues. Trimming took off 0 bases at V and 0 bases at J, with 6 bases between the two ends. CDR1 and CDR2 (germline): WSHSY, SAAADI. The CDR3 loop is CASSESSTSYNEQFF. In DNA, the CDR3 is TGCGCCAGCAGTGAGTCATCAACCTCCTACAATGAGCAGTTCTTC.

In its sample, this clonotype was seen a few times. CDR3 DNA: TGTGCCAGCAGCTTAGATTCGGGAAGCCAAGAGACCCAGTACTTC. The encoded protein is CASSLDSGSQETQYF. J is TRBJ2-5 and V is TRBV7-8; TRBD2 is a possible D gene (5 bases). V shed 1 base and J shed 1 base, with 10 bases lying between them. The CDR3 length is 15 residues. The germline CDR1 and CDR2 sequences are SGHVS and FQNEAQ.

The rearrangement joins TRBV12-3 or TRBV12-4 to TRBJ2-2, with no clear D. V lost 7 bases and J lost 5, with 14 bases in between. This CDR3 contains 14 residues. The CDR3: CASTNQGLTGELFF. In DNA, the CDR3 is TGTGCCAGCACCAACCAAGGGCTAACCGGGGAGCTGTTTTTT.

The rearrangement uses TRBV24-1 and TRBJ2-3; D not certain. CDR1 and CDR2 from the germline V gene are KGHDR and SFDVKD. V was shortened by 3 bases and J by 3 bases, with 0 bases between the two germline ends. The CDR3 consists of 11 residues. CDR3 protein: CATSDTDTQYF. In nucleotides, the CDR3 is TGTGCCACCAGTGATACAGATACGCAGTATTTT.